The T cell receptor beta chain described here comes from a study of beta chain features in type 1 diabetes (dated 2018 in TCRdb). Broadly, across the study: No differences in mean age, gender distribution, total cell number or subset yield were found between patients and healthy donors. A total of about 110 million sorted cells were examined across all samples, and the number of cells per subset was strongly correlated with RNA yield. Regulatory and stem cell-like memory subsets were obtained from only 8 patients and about 8 healthy donors, while naive and central memory subsets were obtained from all 30 or so donors. The study compared the TCRB repertoires of sorted circulating CD4+ T cell subsets in recently diagnosed type 1 diabetes patients with those in matched healthy donors. The paper as a whole reports these results and caveats: Because cDNA was sequenced instead of genomic DNA, activated cells with high expression could be over-represented, although the groups did not differ in activation or CD3 levels. At VDJ recombination sites, patients with type 1 diabetes made fewer insertions and deleted more nucleotides, a pattern implying thymic rearrangement abnormalities. Because small numbers of individuals were included in the HLA sub-analyses, any influence of HLA type on TCRB rearrangement was left unresolved. Naive, central memory and regulatory TCRB repertoires appeared to be more similar among patients than among healthy donors. PCR might favor shorter templates, but patient and control samples were amplified and corrected together, so any skew would affect both groups equally. In all four CD4+ subsets, TCRB CDR3 length was moderately but significantly shorter in type 1 diabetes patients.

CDR1 and CDR2 were assigned from the germline V gene as SGHTA and FQGNSA. Taken from cysteine to phenylalanine, the CDR3 has 13 residues. Just the 39-base CDR3 DNA is kept, in frame starting at base 1. V is cut by 6 bases and J by 8 bases, and the space between the germline ends is 15 bases. A single peripheral blood draw of around 120 mL on average was collected from each donor into heparinised tubes. A BD FACSAria II was used to sort naive, central memory, regulatory and stem cell-like memory CD4+ T cells with a panel that included CD45RO, CCR7, CD25, CD127, CD95 and CD27. A purity above 95% was achieved for all sorted populations. Right away, PBMCs were isolated by Lymphoprep density gradient centrifugation and were stained directly, with no culture step. So that batch effects would be minimized, each experiment stained and sorted samples in pairs, pairing one healthy donor with one patient. The entire isolated RNA was reverse transcribed using the High Capacity cDNA Reverse Transcription Kit, and thus expressed TCRB transcripts were sequenced. Deep immunoSEQ sequencing was performed on naive, central memory and regulatory T cell samples, with an average of roughly 3.6 million total reads per sample. Sorted cells were lysed in RLT buffer, and RNA was extracted using DNase-treated RNeasy Micro or Mini kits according to cell number. To prevent cross-contamination, every cell subset was processed on its own, while patient and healthy donor samples were processed together. TCRB sequences were amplified from cDNA with the immunoSEQ multiplex PCR, producing 87-bp fragments spanning the CDR3 region. Amplicons were sequenced on the Illumina HiSeq platform. The paper's processing steps were these. PCR bias was corrected computationally using synthetic template baselines, and reads within Hamming distance 2 were collapsed, with unmergeable singletons discarded. Reads were aligned against IMGT to assign V, D and J genes, CDR3 length and insertions or deletions at six rearrangement sites. Within each subset, clonotype counts were normalized to sorted cell number, and only after that were true diversity and Gini coefficients computed with the tcR R package. Repertoire sharing was quantified using the overlap coefficient calculated on TCRB nucleotide sequences. Drawn from immuneACCESS, this table holds only the in-frame rearrangements with V and J called that TCRdb kept. Clones are partly lost; checked studies trace under half to an unresolved V gene and leave the rest unexplained. The V and J calls and the clone size are those of that table, but D and trimming were determined from the DNA. The sample contains 250,000 to 300,000 clones, about 8% of them found a single time. 0.9% to 1.2% of the sample lies in the top ten.

This clone turned up a few times. The specificity of this receptor is unknown. No quality values exist for individual bases; no much larger clone is one base distant. This sequence originates from a woman under 30 in good health. The specimen sequenced was central memory CD4+ T cells from blood. The chain is encoded by TRBV7-2 joined to TRBJ2-3, with no reliable assignment of the D segment. The base sequence is TGTGCCAGCAGTTACGACGGCTCCGGTACGCAGTATTTT. This encodes CASSYDGSGTQYF.